One T cell receptor (beta chain) is described in this entry. Germline V gene data show CDR1 as KGHSH and CDR2 as LQKENI. Trimming pared 3 bases from V and 0 bases from J, leaving 18 bases between. The CDR3 is 17 amino acids. Clones were read by immunoSEQ multiplex PCR, and TCRdb kept only the in-frame ones, dropping some. The profile shows 45,000 or so clones, 82% of them singletons. The sample comes from a study of PD-L1 blockade in urothelial cancer. Study at large: Anywhere from 0 to 3 prior chemotherapy regimens had been received by patients. Blood was tested 3 weeks (second dose) and 6 weeks into treatment. The median number of T cells present in blood samples was 130,000 to 150,000.

Time point given: pretreatment peripheral blood. The sample in question was PBMCs, obtained around atezolizumab (anti-PD-L1) treatment. The receptor comes from a man aged 45-65 years with urothelial cancer. The V call is TRBV18, the J call TRBJ2-7; TRBD1 might be the D (6 bases). In DNA form, the CDR3 reads TGTGCCAGCTCACCTCTGGACAGCCCAACGAGCTCCTACGAGCAGTACTTC. It is translated as CASSPLDSPTSSYEQYF.